These 13 T cell receptor beta chains came from one sample sequenced in a study of cytomegalovirus exposure and HLA in healthy donors. The study ran its PCR with 60 Vbeta and 13 Jbeta primers. Profiled with immunoSEQ multiplex PCR; TCRdb holds only in-frame clones, not every one. The sample holds roughly 60,000 clones; about 71% are singletons and the top ten take approximately 19%. Sequenced sample: PBMCs. These receptors originate from a woman in her fifties or sixties in good health and CMV-seropositive.

This CDR3 is CASSLERTRLNEKLFF. Written as DNA, the CDR3 is TGTGCCAGCAGCTTAGAACGGACACGACTTAATGAAAAACTGTTTTTT. J is TRBJ1-4 and V is TRBV7-8, with D possibly being TRBD1 (5 bases). Trimming pared 1 base from V and 4 bases from J, leaving 13 bases between. Germline V gene data show CDR1 as SGHVS and CDR2 as FQNEAQ. The CDR3 contains 16 residues.

The chain combines TRBV4-3 with TRBJ1-1, with no clear D. Looked up from germline, CDR1 is LGHNA and CDR2 is YSLEER. This CDR3 region has 15 residues. V was pared by 0 bases and J by 1 base, with 9 bases between. The CDR3 region has the DNA TGCGCCAGCAGCCAAGAGAGCGGTTCGAACACTGAAGCTTTCTTT. It specifies CASSQESGSNTEAFF.

The rearrangement uses TRBV4-3 and TRBJ2-1; TRBD1 is a possible D gene (6 bases). CDR1 is LGHNA, CDR2 YSLEER, per germline. The V end lost 2 bases, the J end lost 2 bases, and 13 bases lay between the germline ends. This CDR3 has 16 residues. CDR3 amino acids: CASSQILRGAYNEQFF. CDR3 coding DNA: TGCGCCAGCAGCCAAATTCTCAGGGGCGCCTACAATGAGCAGTTCTTC.

V and J are TRBV18 and TRBJ2-7; 10 bases map to TRBD2. Looked up from germline, CDR1 is KGHSH and CDR2 is LQKENI. CDR3 length: 14 residues. The V and J ends lost 3 bases and 5 bases, in that order; junction bases with no gene match: 4. In nucleotides, the CDR3 is TGTGCCAGCTCACCCACTAGCGGGGAAAACGAGCAGTACTTC. Translated: CASSPTSGENEQYF.

The chain links TRBV9 to TRBJ1-1; the match to TRBD1 covers 7 bases. V lost 3 bases to trimming and J lost 3 bases; unmatched junction nucleotides: 5. This CDR3 is 14 amino acids long. Germline V gives CDR1 SGDLS, CDR2 YYNGEE. The CDR3 DNA sequence: TGTGCCAGCAGCGCAAGCCAGGGGGACACTGAAGCTTTCTTT. Its translation is CASSASQGDTEAFF.

The chain is built from TRBV5-4 and TRBJ1-4, with 11 bases aligning to TRBD1. Trimming removed 4 bases from V and 7 bases from J; junction bases left unmatched: 6. This CDR3 has 15 amino acids. Germline V gene sequence: CDR1 SGHNT, CDR2 YYREEE (reference sequence). The CDR3 loop is CASSHAGQGVEKLFF. In nucleotides, the CDR3 is TGTGCCAGCAGCCATGCGGGACAGGGGGTTGAAAAACTGTTTTTT.

V gene TRBV5-1 combines with J gene TRBJ1-3; perhaps TRBD1 as D (5 bases). The V end lost 4 bases, the J end lost 2 bases, and 13 bases lay between the germline ends. CDR1 SGHRS and CDR2 YFSETQ come from the germline V gene. There are 15 residues in the CDR3. In nucleotides, the CDR3 is TGCGCCAGCAGCATTGCAGGGCCGGCTGGAAACACCATATATTTT. It encodes CASSIAGPAGNTIYF.

This clone occurred once. The chain employs TRBV6-1 and TRBJ1-1; D may be TRBD1 (6 bases). Germline V gives CDR1 MNHNS, CDR2 SASEGT. Between the trimmed V and J ends, which lost 10 bases and 1 base, there was a span of 13 bases. This CDR3 is built from 13 residues. CDR3 sequence: CATVNRENTEAFF. The CDR3 DNA is TGTGCCACCGTAAACAGGGAGAACACTGAAGCTTTCTTT.

The rearrangement joins TRBV30 to TRBJ1-2; 10 nucleotides align to TRBD1. The trim removed 7 bases at V and 7 bases at J, leaving 9 bases unmatched. This CDR3 is 13 amino acids long. CDR1 is GTSNPN, CDR2 SVGIG, per germline (reference sequence). DNA for the CDR3: TGTGCCTACCCGCGACAGGGGGCAAGTGGCTACACCTTC. It translates to CAYPRQGASGYTF.

The chain combines TRBV7-2 with TRBJ2-7, with TRBD1 as a possible D gene (6 bases). The V end lost 3 bases, the J end lost 3 bases, and 12 bases lay between the germline ends. Germline CDR1 SGHTA, CDR2 FQGNSA. CDR3 length: 14 amino acids. CDR3 DNA: TGTGCCAGCAGCTTGGGGGCCGCAAGCTACGAGCAGTACTTC. It codes for CASSLGAASYEQYF.

By share, this clone ranks as large. The genes are TRBV5-1 and TRBJ1-6, with 10 bases lining up with TRBD1. The CDR3 is made up of 17 amino acids. The junction had 10 bases not matched to a gene; V was cut back by 4 bases and J by 6 bases. Looked up from germline, CDR1 is SGHRS and CDR2 is YFSETQ. The DNA of the CDR3 is TGCGCCAGCAGCCTAGCAACCGGGACAGGGGTTAATTCACCCCTCCACTTT. Protein product: CASSLATGTGVNSPLHF.

The rearrangement joins TRBV19 to TRBJ2-1, with 8 nucleotides matching TRBD1. The V and J ends lost 2 bases and 12 bases, in that order; junction bases with no gene match: 3. CDR3 size: 12 residues. Germline V lookup: CDR1 LNHDA, CDR2 SQIVND (reference sequence). The CDR3 sequence: CASSISGTGQFF. CDR3 in DNA: TGTGCCAGTAGTATATCCGGGACAGGGCAGTTCTTC.

This clone has a single count. The chain is built from TRBV14 and TRBJ2-1, with 9 positions matching TRBD2. The CDR3 is made up of 16 amino acids. Per the germline V gene, CDR1 is SGHDN and CDR2 is FVKESK. The trim removed 3 bases at V and 8 bases at J, leaving 11 bases unmatched. Here the CDR3 DNA reads TGTGCCAGCAGCCACATGGGGCGGGGGGGCCACGATGAGCAGTTCTTC. Translation gives CASSHMGRGGHDEQFF.